This T cell receptor beta chain is drawn from a study of blood T cell repertoires in COVID-19. Study overall: Acute and convalescent COVID-19 specimens originated in the United States, Italy and Spain. Sources were T cells, B-cell-depleted T cells, or PBMCs; the material itself was cDNA or gDNA.

Authors' methods: Amplification from reference gene primers served as the basis for estimated nucleated cell counts. The assay was immunoSEQ multiplex PCR, and TCRdb's table has in-frame clones only and misses some. V and J calls and clone size are as listed in that table; D and trimming were resolved from the DNA. This table has around 340,000 clones, about nine tenths appearing once. The length of the CDR3 is 15 residues. Germline V gene sequence: CDR1 KGHSH, CDR2 LQKENI. V lost 6 bases to trimming and J lost 5 bases; unmatched junction nucleotides: 7. Seattle researchers signed up patients amid active infection and tracked them longitudinally.

V usage is TRBV18 and J usage is TRBJ1-2; TRBD1 aligns across 12 bases. The clonotype originates from a woman aged 60 to 75 with COVID-19, enrolled during active disease. Sequenced sample: peripheral blood. The CDR3 DNA sequence: TGTGCCAGCTCCCTGCCGGGACAGGGGGCATATGGCTACACCTTC. Translated: CASSLPGQGAYGYTF.